This T cell receptor beta chain was recovered during a study of PD-1 blockade in classical Hodgkin lymphoma. General study results and limits: Reports described newly diagnosed patients as having lower baseline TCR diversity than healthy donors.

The germline V gene encodes CDR1 SGHVS and CDR2 FQNEAQ. The CDR3 loop spans 14 amino acids. Libraries were prepared by immunoSEQ multiplex PCR; TCRdb keeps only in-frame clonotypes and omits some of them. The data hold over 20,000 clones, with around 84% observed a single time. Relapses following autologous stem cell transplantation were seen in all patients, with brentuximab vedotin exposure varying. For this clone: The antigen is not known. The junction and the germline gene differ at one end; a read error may be behind it. Other nucleotide sequences from this sample produce the same CDR3.

This specimen consisted of peripheral blood mononuclear cells (PBMCs), obtained at baseline. The clonotype comes from a human donor with classical Hodgkin lymphoma. The rearrangement joins TRBV7-8 to TRBJ2-7; D ambiguous. CDR3 nucleotide sequence: TGTGCCAGCAGCTTATCTACGGGTTCCTACGAGCAATACTTC. Residues: CASSLSTGSYEQYF. The full variable domain, in which reference TRBV7-8 and TRBJ2-7 provide the parts outside the CDR3, is GAGVSQSPRYKVAKRGQDVALRCDPISGHVSLFWYQQALGQGPEFLTYFQNEAQLDKSGLPSDRFFAERPEGSVSTLKIQRTQQEDSAVYLCASSLSTGSYEQYFGPGTRLTVT.